This T cell receptor beta chain was captured by sequencing in a study of control samples from healthy donors and cancer patients. Measured with immunoSEQ multiplex PCR; TCRdb has only the in-frame clones, and not every one. Of some 150,000 clones detected, 93% appear once; the ten largest clones hold over 2%. This CDR3 spans 12 amino acids. Germline V gene data show CDR1 as MDHEN and CDR2 as SYDVKM. The V end was cut by 6 bases, the J end by 5 bases, with 8 bases between. The chain couples TRBV28 to TRBJ1-5; D not certain. The TCR comes from a man aged 45-60 years in good health. Sequenced sample: blood. The chain's CDR3 is CASRVEDQPQHF. CDR3 sequence (DNA): TGTGCCAGCAGGGTTGAGGATCAGCCCCAGCATTTT.